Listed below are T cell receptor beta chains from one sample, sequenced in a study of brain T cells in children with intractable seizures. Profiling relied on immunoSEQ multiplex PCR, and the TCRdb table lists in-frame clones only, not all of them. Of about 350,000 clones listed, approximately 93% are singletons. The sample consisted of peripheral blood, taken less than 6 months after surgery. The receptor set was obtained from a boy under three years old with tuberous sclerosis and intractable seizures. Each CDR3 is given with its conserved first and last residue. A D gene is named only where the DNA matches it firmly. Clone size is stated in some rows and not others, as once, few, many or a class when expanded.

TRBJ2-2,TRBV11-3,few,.,CASSHRLGAGTGELFF
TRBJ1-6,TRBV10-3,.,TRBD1,CASKTGERESPLHF
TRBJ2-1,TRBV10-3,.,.,CAIKGASGNEQFF
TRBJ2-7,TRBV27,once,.,CASSSSIEYEQYF
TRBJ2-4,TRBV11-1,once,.,CASSLDFGNSKNIQYF
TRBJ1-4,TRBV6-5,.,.,CASYRFREKLFF
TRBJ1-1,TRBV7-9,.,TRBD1,CASSLNRGSEAFF
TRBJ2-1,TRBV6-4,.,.,CASSDSGGGHYNEQFF
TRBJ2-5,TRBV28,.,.,CASSLRQPQQETQYF
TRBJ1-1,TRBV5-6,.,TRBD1,CASSPRGGATEAFF
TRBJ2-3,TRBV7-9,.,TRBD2,CASSYGLAGATDTQYF
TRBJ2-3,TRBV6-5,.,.,CASSKWRDTQYF
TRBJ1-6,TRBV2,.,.,CASSGMGLDSPLHF
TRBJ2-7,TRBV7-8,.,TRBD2,CASSLRAGETHSYEQYF
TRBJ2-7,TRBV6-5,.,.,CASSYRPGYEQYF
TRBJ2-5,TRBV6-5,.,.,CASGRREIIETQYF
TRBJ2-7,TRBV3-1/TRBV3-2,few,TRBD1,CASRSTGEAYEQYF
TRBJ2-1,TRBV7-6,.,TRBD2,CASSLASGRSYNEQFF
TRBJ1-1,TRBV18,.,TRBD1,CASSKQGADTEAFF
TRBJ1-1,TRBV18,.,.,CASSPFAVTEAFF
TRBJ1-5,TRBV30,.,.,CAWSEQGHQPQHF
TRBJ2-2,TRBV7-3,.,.,CASSQPRDKGTGELFF
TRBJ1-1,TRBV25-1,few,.,CASSVGTEAFF
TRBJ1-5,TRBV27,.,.,CASMRKQGGNQPQHF
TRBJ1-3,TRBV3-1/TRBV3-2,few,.,CASRSDTVNTIYF
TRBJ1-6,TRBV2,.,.,CASSERQPNNSPLHF
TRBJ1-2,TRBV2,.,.,CASSSSGDQGLSYGYTF